This record looks at one T cell receptor (beta chain) sequence and its context. Germline assignment: CDR1 SGHTA and CDR2 FQGNSA. V was trimmed by 7 bases and J by 13 bases, leaving 17 bases between them. CDR3 length: 13 residues. The data stem from a study of PD-L1 blockade in urothelial cancer. Study overall: Specimens of blood held a median count of approximately 150,000 T cells.

Repertoires were generated with immunoSEQ multiplex PCR, while TCRdb's copy carries only in-frame clones and drops some. The sample contains around 100,000 clones, roughly 84% of which appear only once. Described time point: pretreatment peripheral blood. The chain recombines TRBV7-2 with TRBJ1-6; no definite D call. The specimen comprised PBMCs, sampled around atezolizumab (anti-PD-L1) treatment. The clonotype originates from a man aged 55 to 70 with urothelial cancer. The CDR3 nucleotides read TGTGCCAGCATCCTAACTTCGGGAACTCCCCTCCACTTT. Translated: CASILTSGTPLHF.